Shown below are 2 T cell receptor beta chains from a single sample sequenced in a study of identical twins. Each CDR3 protein gets one entry after TCRdb re-called the 5' RACE reads with MiXCR. The sample includes about 690,000 distinct CDR3 sequences, about 20% of them seen just once. Separately, the same data were catalogued under a study of T cells expressing NK-cell markers.

Source material: PBMCs. These TCRs come from a young woman in good health.

The CDR3 reads CSVGGSLYEQYF. In nucleotides, the CDR3 is TGCAGCGTTGGGGGGTCCCTGTACGAGCAGTACTTC. The chain uses TRBV29-1 and TRBJ2-7; D may match TRBD1 or TRBD2 (5 bases each). The ends were cut back, 4 bases at V and 4 bases at J, with 11 bases in the middle. This CDR3 has 12 amino acids. Germline V CDR1 and CDR2: SQVTM, ANQGSEA.

Of note for this clonotype: Germline is not matched at one junction end, which may reflect a read error. This rearrangement joins TRBV5-1 to TRBJ2-5; 7 bases match TRBD1. This CDR3 is built from 16 residues. Per germline, CDR1 SGHRS and CDR2 YFSETQ. The CDR3 here is CTSSLAGRGQEETQYF. The CDR3 nucleotides read TGCACCAGCAGCTTGGCCGGGCGTGGACAGGAAGAGACCCAGTACTTC.